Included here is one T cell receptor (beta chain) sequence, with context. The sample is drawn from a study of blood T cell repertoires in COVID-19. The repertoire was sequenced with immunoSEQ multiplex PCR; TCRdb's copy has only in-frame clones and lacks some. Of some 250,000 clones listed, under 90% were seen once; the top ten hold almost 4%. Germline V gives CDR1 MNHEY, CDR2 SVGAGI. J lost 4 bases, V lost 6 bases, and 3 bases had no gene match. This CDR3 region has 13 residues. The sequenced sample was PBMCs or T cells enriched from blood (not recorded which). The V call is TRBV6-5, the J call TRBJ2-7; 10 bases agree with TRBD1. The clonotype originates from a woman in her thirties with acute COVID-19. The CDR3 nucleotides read TGTGCCAGCAGGGGACAGGGGCGGTACGAGCAGTACTTC. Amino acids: CASRGQGRYEQYF.